Sequencing of this TCR beta chain was carried out in a study of shared clonotypes between healthy human individuals. Each of the donors was a healthy adult who was HIV-negative and had not had a recent acute infection or vaccination. This CDR3 has 13 amino acids. Germline V gene data show CDR1 as KGHSH and CDR2 as LQKENI. The V gene lost 5 bases and the J gene lost 3 bases, with 9 bases spanning the gap. Study observations and caveats: Generally, naive subsets came out with larger estimated richness than memory subsets. Limited genetic and exposure-history diversity came from having few donors.

Every subset had its genomic DNA shared out evenly among several immunoSEQ plates. TCRdb's copy holds only in-frame clones and misses some; the assay was immunoSEQ multiplex PCR. The repertoire holds 640,000 or so clones, around 72% seen once, with about 2% in the top ten. Turning to this clone: Antigen: not known.

The receptor was derived from a young woman in good health. The V call is TRBV18, the J call TRBJ2-3; D call uncertain. Sequenced sample: memory CD4+ T cells sorted from blood. Subset described: CD45RA-negative fraction. CDR3 sequence (DNA): TGTGCCAGCTCAGGACGGGTTACAGATACGCAGTATTTT. As protein: CASSGRVTDTQYF. The variable domain in full, with the rest retrieved from reference TRBV18 and TRBJ2-3, is NAGVMQNPRHLVRRRGQEARLRCSPMKGHSHVYWYRQLPEEGLKFMVYLQKENIIDESGMPKERFSAEFPKEGPSILRIQQVVRGDSAAYFCASSGRVTDTQYFGPGTRLTVL.